The present T cell receptor beta chain was sequenced within a study of molecular identifiers for immune sequencing clone quantification. The table lists this clonotype with many counts. In TCRdb, the PCR reads were re-called with MiXCR into one record per CDR3 protein. Here the sample spans tens of thousands of distinct CDR3 sequences, nearly 25% being singletons. The ends were cut back, 6 bases at V and 2 bases at J, with 15 bases in the middle. The length of the CDR3 is 15 residues. The specimen sequenced was naive CD8+ T cells from blood, with Jurkat cell RNA spiked in. The subset denotes: FACS-sorted CD8+CD4-CCR7+CD45RA+ naive T cells. The chain is built from TRBV12-3 or TRBV12-4 and TRBJ2-3; possibly TRBD1 or TRBD2 for D (5 bases each). The clonotype comes from a human donor in good health. Some libraries in this study had Jurkat cell RNA spiked in. Here the CDR3 reads CASSSPSGPTDTQYF. The CDR3 DNA sequence: TGTGCCAGCAGCTCCCCTTCGGGGCCCACAGATACGCAGTATTTT.